This T cell receptor beta chain was retrieved from a study of response to subunit inactivated influenza vaccine. Via MiXCR, TCRdb re-called the RT-PCR reads, giving one row per CDR3 protein. Here the sample spans hundreds of thousands of distinct CDR3 sequences, around 15% being singletons. Germline assignment: CDR1 KGHDR and CDR2 SFDVKD. The germline V and J ends were trimmed by 4 bases and 0 bases, with 16 bases remaining between them. This CDR3 is built from 17 residues. Details on this clonotype: As yet, its antigen is unknown.

Broader study findings: Each seasonal influenza vaccination, the authors suggested, recruits few new T cells.

This TCR came from a man aged 50-59 years who received an inactivated influenza vaccine. The chain employs TRBV24-1 and TRBJ2-3; D is perhaps TRBD2 (6 bases). Sample: PBMCs from blood, taken 14 days before vaccination. CDR3 amino acids: CATSERGSSGSTDTQYF. DNA of the CDR3: TGTGCCACCAGTGAGAGGGGCTCCAGCGGGAGCACAGATACGCAGTATTTT.